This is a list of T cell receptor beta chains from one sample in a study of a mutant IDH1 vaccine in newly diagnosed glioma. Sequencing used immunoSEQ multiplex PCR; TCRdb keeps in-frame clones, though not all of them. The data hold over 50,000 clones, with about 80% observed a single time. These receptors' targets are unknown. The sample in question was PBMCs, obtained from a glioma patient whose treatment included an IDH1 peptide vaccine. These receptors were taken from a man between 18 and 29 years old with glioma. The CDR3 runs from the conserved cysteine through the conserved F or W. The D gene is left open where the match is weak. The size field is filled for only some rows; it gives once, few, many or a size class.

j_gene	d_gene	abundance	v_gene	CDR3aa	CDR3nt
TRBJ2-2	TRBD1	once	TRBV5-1	CASSFFGTAILWWLFF	TGCGCCAGCAGCTTTTTTGGGACAGCAATCCTTTGGTGGCTGTTTTTT
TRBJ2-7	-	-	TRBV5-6	CASSYSAEQYF	TGTGCCAGCAGCTATTCGGCCGAGCAGTACTTC
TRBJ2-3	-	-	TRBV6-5	CASSPPATDTQYF	TGTGCCAGCAGCCCTCCGGCCACAGATACGCAGTATTTT
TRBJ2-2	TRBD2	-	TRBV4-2	CASSQGTSGGTTGELFF	TGTGCCAGCAGCCAAGGGACTAGCGGGGGGACCACCGGGGAGCTGTTTTTT
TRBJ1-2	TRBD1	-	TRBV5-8	CASSSDNRGGYGYTF	TGTGCCAGCAGCTCCGATAACAGGGGCGGCTATGGCTACACCTTC
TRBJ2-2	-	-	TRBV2	CASSEVGATNTGELFF	TGTGCCAGCAGTGAAGTGGGAGCAACGAACACCGGGGAGCTGTTTTTT
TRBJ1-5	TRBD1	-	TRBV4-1	CASSQVETGGYSNQPQHF	TGCGCCAGCAGCCAAGTCGAGACAGGGGGGTATAGCAATCAGCCCCAGCATTTT
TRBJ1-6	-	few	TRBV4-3	CASSQDIGSSYNSPLHF	TGCGCCAGCAGCCAAGACATCGGGAGCTCCTATAATTCACCCCTCCACTTT
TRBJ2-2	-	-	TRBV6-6	CASSYSLRANTGELFF	TGTGCCAGCAGTTACTCGTTGAGGGCGAACACCGGGGAGCTGTTTTTT
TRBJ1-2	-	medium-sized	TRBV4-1	CASSQDQGFGGYTF	TGCGCCAGCAGCCAAGATCAGGGGTTCGGTGGCTACACCTTC
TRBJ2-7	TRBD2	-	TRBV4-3	CASSQDGLAGLGSYEQYF	TGCGCCAGCAGCCAAGATGGACTAGCGGGTTTAGGCTCCTACGAGCAGTACTTC
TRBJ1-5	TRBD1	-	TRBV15	CATSRPGQVTNQPQHF	TGTGCCACCAGCAGACCAGGACAGGTCACTAATCAGCCCCAGCATTTT
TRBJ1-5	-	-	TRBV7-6	CASSPFGGDQPQHF	TGTGCCAGCAGCCCTTTCGGGGGCGATCAGCCCCAGCATTTT
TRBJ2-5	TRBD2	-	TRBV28	CASSLAGGRRETQYF	TGTGCCAGCAGTTTAGCGGGGGGGAGAAGGGAGACCCAGTACTTC
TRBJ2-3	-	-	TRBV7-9	CASSSPGQRLTDTQYF	TGTGCCAGCAGCAGTCCCGGGCAGCGCCTCACAGATACGCAGTATTTT
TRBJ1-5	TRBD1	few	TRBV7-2	CASSLTGLNQPQHF	TGTGCCAGCAGCTTGACAGGGCTTAATCAGCCCCAGCATTTT
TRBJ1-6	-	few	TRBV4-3	CASSQDLEGTKSPLHF	TGCGCCAGCAGCCAAGATCTGGAGGGAACCAAGTCACCCCTCCACTTT
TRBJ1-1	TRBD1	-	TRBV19	CATYDRGDTAIF	TGTGCCACCTACGACAGGGGAGATACCGCGATCTTT
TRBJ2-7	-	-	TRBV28	CASLGAVSAYEQYF	TGTGCCAGCCTAGGGGCAGTGTCAGCCTACGAGCAGTACTTC
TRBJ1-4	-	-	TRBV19	CASSHDPTTNEKLFF	TGTGCCAGTAGTCATGACCCAACAACTAATGAAAAACTGTTTTTT
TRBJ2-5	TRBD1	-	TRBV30	CAWSVGTGGRETQYF	TGTGCCTGGAGTGTAGGGACAGGGGGTAGGGAGACCCAGTACTTC
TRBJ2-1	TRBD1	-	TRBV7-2	CASSSSGTAYNEQFF	TGTGCCAGCAGCTCCTCCGGGACAGCCTACAATGAGCAGTTCTTC
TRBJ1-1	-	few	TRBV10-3	CAVGRLNTEAFF	TGTGCCGTGGGACGGCTGAACACTGAAGCTTTCTTT
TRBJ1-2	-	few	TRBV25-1	CASSRTGYYGYTF	TGTGCCAGCAGCCGAACAGGGTACTATGGCTACACCTTC
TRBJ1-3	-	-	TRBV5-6	CASSLTPGNTIYF	TGTGCCAGCAGCCTCACTCCTGGAAACACCATATATTTT
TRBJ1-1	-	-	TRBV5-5	CASSRQVLNTEAFF	TGTGCCAGCAGCAGACAGGTCCTAAACACTGAAGCTTTCTTT
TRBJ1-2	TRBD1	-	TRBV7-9	CASSWGQPLYGYTF	TGTGCCAGCAGCTGGGGACAGCCACTCTATGGCTACACCTTC
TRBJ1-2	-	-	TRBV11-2	CASSRRGSRRGYTF	TGTGCCAGCAGCCGGCGAGGGAGTCGAAGAGGCTACACCTTC
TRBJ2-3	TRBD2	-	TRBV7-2	CASSLQRDRDTDTQYF	TGTGCCAGCAGCTTGCAGCGGGATCGGGACACAGATACGCAGTATTTT
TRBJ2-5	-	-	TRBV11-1	CASSYRGSQETQYF	TGTGCCAGCAGCTATCGCGGGTCCCAAGAGACCCAGTACTTC
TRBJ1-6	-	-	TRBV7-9	CASSRINRGRNSPLHF	TGTGCCAGCAGCCGGATAAATAGGGGGAGGAATTCACCCCTCCACTTT
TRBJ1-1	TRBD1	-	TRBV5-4	CASSLSGGGFTEAFF	TGTGCCAGCAGCTTGTCAGGGGGCGGGTTCACTGAAGCTTTCTTT
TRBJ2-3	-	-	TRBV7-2	CASSLEGALTDTQYF	TGTGCCAGCAGCTTGGAGGGGGCCCTCACAGATACGCAGTATTTT
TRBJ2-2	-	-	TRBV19	CASSIVLLGTATGELFF	TGTGCCAGTAGTATAGTCTTACTAGGAACCGCCACCGGGGAGCTGTTTTTT
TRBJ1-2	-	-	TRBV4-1	CASSQVAYYGYTF	TGCGCCAGCAGCCAAGTGGCCTACTATGGCTACACCTTC
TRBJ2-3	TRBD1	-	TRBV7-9	CASRTTGDTQYF	TGTGCCAGCAGAACGACAGGGGATACGCAGTATTTT
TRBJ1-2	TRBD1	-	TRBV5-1	CASSSGTGMLGYTF	TGCGCCAGCAGTTCCGGGACAGGGATGCTTGGCTACACCTTC
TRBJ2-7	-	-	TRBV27	CASSLGPPRYEQYF	TGTGCCAGCAGTTTAGGACCGCCCCGCTACGAGCAGTACTTC
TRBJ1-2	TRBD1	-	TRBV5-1	CASRDERSGGISYGYTF	TGCGCCAGCAGAGACGAGAGGTCAGGGGGGATCAGCTATGGCTACACCTTC